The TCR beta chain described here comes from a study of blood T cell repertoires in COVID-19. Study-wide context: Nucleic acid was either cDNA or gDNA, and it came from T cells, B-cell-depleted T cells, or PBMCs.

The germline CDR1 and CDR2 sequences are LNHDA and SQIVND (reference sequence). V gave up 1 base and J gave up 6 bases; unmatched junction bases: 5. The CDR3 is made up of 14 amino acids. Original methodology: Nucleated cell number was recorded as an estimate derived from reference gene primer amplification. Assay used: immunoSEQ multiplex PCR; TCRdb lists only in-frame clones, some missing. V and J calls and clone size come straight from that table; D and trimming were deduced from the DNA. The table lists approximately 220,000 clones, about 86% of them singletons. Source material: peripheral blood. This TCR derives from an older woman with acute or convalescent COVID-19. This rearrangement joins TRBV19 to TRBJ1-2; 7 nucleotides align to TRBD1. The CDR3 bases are TGTGCCAGTAGTATAGTTGGCAGGGGGAATGGCTACACCTTC. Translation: CASSIVGRGNGYTF.